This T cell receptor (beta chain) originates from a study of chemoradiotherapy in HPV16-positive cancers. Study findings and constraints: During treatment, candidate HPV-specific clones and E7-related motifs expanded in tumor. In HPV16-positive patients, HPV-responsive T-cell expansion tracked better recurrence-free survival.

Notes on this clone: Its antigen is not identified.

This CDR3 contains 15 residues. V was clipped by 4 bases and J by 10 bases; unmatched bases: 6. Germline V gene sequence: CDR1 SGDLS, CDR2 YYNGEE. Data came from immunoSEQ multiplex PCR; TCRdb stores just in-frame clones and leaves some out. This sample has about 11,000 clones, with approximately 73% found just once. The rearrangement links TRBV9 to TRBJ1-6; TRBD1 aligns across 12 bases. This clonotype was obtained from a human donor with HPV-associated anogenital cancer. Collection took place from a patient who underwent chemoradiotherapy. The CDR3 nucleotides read TGTGCCAGCAGCATCCGGGACAGGGGGCAGTCACCCCTCCACTTT. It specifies CASSIRDRGQSPLHF.